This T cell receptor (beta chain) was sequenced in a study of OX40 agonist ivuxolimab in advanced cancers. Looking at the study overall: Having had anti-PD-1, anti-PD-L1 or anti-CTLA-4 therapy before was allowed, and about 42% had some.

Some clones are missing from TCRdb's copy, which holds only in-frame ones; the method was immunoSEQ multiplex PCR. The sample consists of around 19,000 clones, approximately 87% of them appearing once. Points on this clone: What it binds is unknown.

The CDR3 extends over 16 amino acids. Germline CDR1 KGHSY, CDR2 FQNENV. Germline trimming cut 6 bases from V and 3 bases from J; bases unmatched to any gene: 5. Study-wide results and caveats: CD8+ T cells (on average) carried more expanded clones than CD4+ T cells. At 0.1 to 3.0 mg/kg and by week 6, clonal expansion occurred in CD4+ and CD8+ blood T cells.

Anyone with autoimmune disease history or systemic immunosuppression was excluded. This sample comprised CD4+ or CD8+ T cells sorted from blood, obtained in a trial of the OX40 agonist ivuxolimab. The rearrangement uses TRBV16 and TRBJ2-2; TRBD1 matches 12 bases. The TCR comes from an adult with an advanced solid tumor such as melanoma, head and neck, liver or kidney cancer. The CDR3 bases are TGTGCCAGCAGTCCGGGACAGGGGGCAGACACCGGGGAGCTGTTTTTT. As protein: CASSPGQGADTGELFF.